Listed below are T cell receptor beta chains from one sample, sequenced in a study of radiation and T cells in renal cell carcinoma. Sequencing used immunoSEQ multiplex PCR; TCRdb keeps in-frame clones, though not all of them. The sample includes around 94,000 clones, 75% to 90% of them seen just once. Sample: blood, taken from a patient whose treatment included radiotherapy and nephrectomy. The source is a man aged 45 to 65 with renal cell carcinoma. Both conserved end residues are part of each CDR3. A D gene is named only where the DNA matches it firmly. Rows may omit the clone size; those that give it use once, few, many or a size class.

TRBV7-2	NA	TRBJ2-3	NA	TGTGCCAGCGGGGGGACCACAGATACGCAGTATTTT	CASGGTTDTQYF
TRBV18	few	TRBJ2-5	NA	TGTGCCAGCTCACCAGGGGAAGAGACCCAGTACTTC	CASSPGEETQYF
TRBV9	NA	TRBJ2-1	NA	TGTGCCAGCAGCAGAGAGGCTAGCAGAGCTGAGCAGTTCTTC	CASSREASRAEQFF
TRBV30	NA	TRBJ2-7	NA	TGTGCCTGGAGTGTTTCGGGGCTCGAGCAGTACTTC	CAWSVSGLEQYF
TRBV2	NA	TRBJ2-3	TRBD1	TGTGCCAGCAGTTTACAGGGGGCGGATCCCACGCAGTATTTT	CASSLQGADPTQYF
TRBV5-1	once	TRBJ2-5	TRBD1	TGCGCCAGCAGCGGACGGACAGGGGGCTCCGGGGAGACCCAGTACTTC	CASSGRTGGSGETQYF
TRBV19	NA	TRBJ2-5	NA	TGTGCCAGTAGTGGTTCTAGCCAAGAGACCCAGTACTTC	CASSGSSQETQYF
TRBV11-1	NA	TRBJ1-2	NA	TGTGCCAGCAGCTCCCGAGAGGACTATGGCTACACCTTC	CASSSREDYGYTF
TRBV9	NA	TRBJ2-5	TRBD2	TGTGCCAGCAGCTTCTCGAGTGGCGGGAGGTCCGAGGCCCAGTACTTC	CASSFSSGGRSEAQYF
TRBV11-3	NA	TRBJ2-3	NA	TGTGCCAGCAGCTTATCCCATAGCACAGATACGCAGTATTTT	CASSLSHSTDTQYF
TRBV18	NA	TRBJ1-3	NA	TGTGCCAGCTCACCACCGGGCTCTGGAAACACCATATATTTT	CASSPPGSGNTIYF
TRBV7-9	NA	TRBJ1-6	TRBD1	TGTGCCAGCAGCCCGCGGGGAGGGGGCGATTCACCCCTCCACTTT	CASSPRGGGDSPLHF
TRBV6-5	NA	TRBJ1-5	TRBD1	TGTGCCAGCAGTCTTACAGGGGGGAGCAATCAGCCCCAGCATTTT	CASSLTGGSNQPQHF
TRBV6-5	NA	TRBJ1-6	TRBD1	TGTGCCAGCACCGGACAGGGTTCACCCCTCCACTTT	CASTGQGSPLHF
TRBV29-1	NA	TRBJ2-4	TRBD1	TGCAGCGTCGCCGGGACAGGGGCTAACATTCAGTACTTC	CSVAGTGANIQYF
TRBV30	NA	TRBJ1-4	NA	TGTGCCTGGACCGACGTGGGCGCAACTAATGAAAAACTGTTTTTT	CAWTDVGATNEKLFF
TRBV2	NA	TRBJ1-4	NA	TGTGCCAGCAGTGGAGGGTTTGCTAATGAAAAACTGTTTTTT	CASSGGFANEKLFF
TRBV5-1	NA	TRBJ1-4	TRBD1	TGCGCCAGCAGCTTGGGCAGGGGGCAGGAAAAACTGTTTTTT	CASSLGRGQEKLFF
TRBV30	few	TRBJ2-7	TRBD1	TGTGCCTGGAGTACAGGACAGGGGGTGGTTTACGAGCAGTACTTC	CAWSTGQGVVYEQYF
TRBV6-1	many	TRBJ2-1	NA	TGTGCCAGCAGTGCCGAGGGACCGAACTACCAGCAGTTCTTC	CASSAEGPNYQQFF
TRBV19	NA	TRBJ2-1	TRBD2	TGTGCCAGTAGTACACTAGCGGGAGTGCAGTTCTTC	CASSTLAGVQFF
TRBV7-8	few	TRBJ1-6	NA	TGTGCCAGCAGCTTTTCGGGGTATAATTCACCCCTCCACTTT	CASSFSGYNSPLHF
TRBV4-1	NA	TRBJ1-2	NA	TGCGCCAGCAGCCACCTGGGGACTAACTATGGCTACACCTTC	CASSHLGTNYGYTF